This entry lists 20 T cell receptor beta chains sequenced from one sample in a study of shared clonotypes between healthy human individuals. Repertoires were generated with immunoSEQ multiplex PCR, while TCRdb's copy carries only in-frame clones and drops some. The table shows fewer than 1.4 million clones, with around 78% occurring only once. Source material: memory CD4+ T cells from PBMCs. Described subset: CD45RA-negative fraction. The origin of the receptors is a man between 18 and 35 years old in good health. Some clones in this sample may be carry-over from other donors' samples.

A few counts support this clone. The chain employs TRBV5-6 and TRBJ2-3; 10 bases agree with TRBD1. V lost 0 bases to trimming and J lost 7 bases; unmatched junction nucleotides: 11. Germline assignment: CDR1 SGHDT and CDR2 YYEEEE. CDR3 size: 17 residues. CDR3 in DNA: TGTGCCAGCAGCTTGGAGGACCGGGACAGGGGTCACTATACGCAGTATTTT. Translation gives CASSLEDRDRGHYTQYF.

J is TRBJ1-2 and V is TRBV4-1, with 8 bases lining up with TRBD1. The ends lost 1 base at V and 0 bases at J; junction bases unmatched: 7. The CDR3 sequence is 17 residues long. Germline CDR1 reads MGHRA; CDR2 reads YSYEKL. CDR3 in amino acids: CASSQVAGGASNYGYTF. Written as DNA, the CDR3 is TGCGCCAGCAGCCAAGTGGCAGGGGGCGCGTCTAACTATGGCTACACCTTC.

The chain links TRBV5-4 to TRBJ2-4; D might be TRBD1 (5 bases). This CDR3 is 16 amino acids long. Germline V gene data show CDR1 as SGHNT and CDR2 as YYREEE (reference sequence). V gave up 3 bases and J gave up 0 bases, with 13 bases separating them. CDR3 nucleotide sequence: TGTGCCAGCAGCTCTGACAGATCTCTAGCCAAAAACATTCAGTACTTC. Encoded protein: CASSSDRSLAKNIQYF. Looking up the rest from reference TRBV5-4 and TRBJ2-4 gives the full variable domain: ETGVTQSPTHLIKTRGQQVTLRCSSQSGHNTVSWYQQALGQGPQFIFQYYREEENGRGNFPPRFSGLQFPNYSSELNVNALELDDSALYLCASSSDRSLAKNIQYFGAGTRLSVL.

The chain links TRBV18 to TRBJ1-3, with 11 bases aligning to TRBD1. J lost 1 base, V lost 3 bases, and 8 bases had no gene match. The CDR3 spans 18 residues. Germline V gene lookup returns CDR1 KGHSH and CDR2 LQKENI. The CDR3 coding sequence is TGTGCCAGCTCACCGACTTTGGGACAGGGGGTTTCTGGAAACACCATATATTTT. This encodes CASSPTLGQGVSGNTIYF.

Regarding this clone: Other DNA variants within this sample encode the same CDR3. The chain recombines TRBV11-3 with TRBJ2-3; the match to TRBD2 covers 8 bases. V was pared by 8 bases and J by 4 bases, with 5 bases of the junction left unmatched. Germline loops: CDR1 SGHNT, CDR2 YENEEA. The length of the CDR3 is 13 residues. CDR3 amino acids: CASSLRGADTQYF. The CDR3 DNA sequence: TGTGCCAGCTCCTTGCGGGGGGCAGATACGCAGTATTTT.

The gene calls are TRBV4-3 and TRBJ2-3; 15 bases line up with TRBD2. Germline values: CDR1 LGHNA, CDR2 YSLEER. V gave up 2 bases and J gave up 4 bases; unmatched junction bases: 7. The CDR3 has 18 residues. The CDR3 protein is CASSQRWGLAGGADTQYF. CDR3 nucleotides: TGCGCCAGCAGCCAACGATGGGGACTAGCGGGAGGCGCAGATACGCAGTATTTT.

This clone was observed once. The sample holds other DNA sequences that translate to the same CDR3. The chain uses TRBV28 and TRBJ2-7, with D perhaps matching TRBD1 (6 bases). Germline V gene data show CDR1 as MDHEN and CDR2 as SYDVKM. V lost 2 bases and J lost 2, with 10 bases in between. The CDR3 has 14 amino acids. CDR3 DNA: TGTGCCAGCAGTTTACTAGGACAGACCTACGAGCAGTACTTC. Encoded protein: CASSLLGQTYEQYF.

The chain uses TRBV4-3 and TRBJ2-1; 7 bases match TRBD2. The V and J ends lost 1 base and 4 bases, in that order; junction bases with no gene match: 7. Germline lookup yields CDR1 LGHNA and CDR2 YSLEER. This CDR3 spans 16 amino acids. The CDR3 DNA reads as TGCGCCAGCAGCCAAGCGCGGACTAGAGAATACAATGAGCAGTTCTTC. This sequence encodes CASSQARTREYNEQFF.

The rearrangement joins TRBV5-1 to TRBJ2-1, with 8 bases aligning to TRBD1. The CDR3 has 15 amino acids. Germline assignment: CDR1 SGHRS and CDR2 YFSETQ. V lost 0 bases to trimming and J lost 8 bases; unmatched junction nucleotides: 7. In DNA, the CDR3 is TGCGCCAGCAGCTTGGCAGGCAGGGGGCTCGATGAGCAGTTCTTC. It translates to CASSLAGRGLDEQFF.

As for this clone: One base separates it from a far larger clone, so it is likely a read error. Distinct nucleotide sequences in the sample also encode this CDR3. The chain uses TRBV28 and TRBJ1-1, with a possible D match to TRBD1 (5 bases). The CDR3 is 13 amino acids. V lost 6 bases and J lost 1, with 9 bases in between. Germline assignment: CDR1 MDHEN and CDR2 SYDVKM. Written as DNA, the CDR3 is TGTGCCAGCAGCTCCGGACAGAACACTGAAGCTTTCTTT. This translates into CASSSGQNTEAFF.

The V call is TRBV6-6, the J call TRBJ1-5; D not certain. With 6 bases removed from V and 4 bases from J, the gap between germline ends came to 7 bases. There are 12 residues in the CDR3. The V gene's germline CDR1 is MNHNY and CDR2 SVGAGI (reference sequence). The CDR3 loop reads CASSLQNQPQHF. The CDR3 bases are TGTGCCAGCAGCCTACAGAATCAGCCCCAGCATTTT.

As regards this clone: Other DNA sequences within the sample encode an identical CDR3. The J gene is TRBJ1-1, the V gene TRBV28, with D possibly TRBD1 on 5 matching bases. Between the trimmed V and J ends, which lost 4 bases and 1 base, there was a span of 10 bases. Germline CDR1 is MDHEN and CDR2 is SYDVKM. The length of the CDR3 is 14 residues. CDR3 region: CASSSPGGNTEAFF. The CDR3 region has the DNA TGTGCCAGCAGTTCCCCCGGGGGGAACACTGAAGCTTTCTTT.

This chain's CDR3 is CASRTKDRVYEKLFF. In nucleotides, the CDR3 is TGTGCCAGCAGAACTAAGGACAGGGTGTACGAAAAACTGTTTTTT. J is TRBJ1-4 and V is TRBV28; TRBD1 matches at 8 bases. From germline, CDR1 is MDHEN and CDR2 SYDVKM. There are 15 residues in the CDR3. After removal of 6 bases from V and 8 bases from J, the junction contained 11 bases not matched to a gene.

The chain has TRBV11-1 and TRBJ1-2; the D gene is possibly TRBD1 (5 bases). The CDR3 covers 14 residues. The germline V and J ends were trimmed by 5 bases and 4 bases, with 14 bases remaining between them. Germline V gene sequence: CDR1 SGHAT, CDR2 FQDESV (reference sequence). For the CDR3, the DNA is TGTGCCAGCAGCCCTATTGGGGCTTTCTATGGCTACACCTTC. This sequence encodes CASSPIGAFYGYTF.

The V and J genes are TRBV11-3 and TRBJ1-2, with D possibly TRBD1 on 6 matching bases. The CDR3 totals 15 residues. Germline V lookup: CDR1 SGHNT, CDR2 YENEEA. Trimming left V 1 base short and J 7 bases short, with 16 bases between. CDR3 sequence (DNA): TGTGCCAGCAGCTTAGTAGGACAGAGTTGGGGTGGCTACACCTTC. Its translation is CASSLVGQSWGGYTF.

The V gene is TRBV2, the J gene TRBJ2-2; 7 bases map to TRBD2. The V gene end was trimmed by 4 bases and the J gene end by 5 bases; junction bases not matched to a gene: 1. The germline gives CDR1 SNHLY, CDR2 FYNNEI. The CDR3 is 13 residues long. CDR3 region: CASSAGGTGELFF. In nucleotides, the CDR3 is TGTGCCAGCAGTGCGGGGGGTACCGGGGAGCTGTTTTTT.

The chain joins TRBV9 to TRBJ1-2; D may be TRBD1 (6 bases). Per germline, CDR1 SGDLS and CDR2 YYNGEE. CDR3 length: 15 residues. Between the trimmed V and J ends, which lost 3 bases and 0 bases, there was a span of 12 bases. The CDR3 spells CASSGTVTSNYGYTF. The CDR3 DNA sequence: TGTGCCAGCAGCGGGACAGTGACATCTAACTATGGCTACACCTTC. The complete variable domain, with remaining parts taken from reference TRBV9 and TRBJ1-2, reads DSGVTQTPKHLITATGQRVTLRCSPRSGDLSVYWYQQSLDQGLQFLIQYYNGEERAKGNILERFSAQQFPDLHSELNLSSLELGDSALYFCASSGTVTSNYGYTFGSGTRLTVV.

This clone has a handful of counts. This may come from a read error, since a much larger clone is one base off. Distinct nucleotide sequences in the sample also encode this CDR3. The chain is built from TRBV7-9 and TRBJ2-5; 8 nucleotides match TRBD2. This CDR3 is 12 amino acids long. From germline, CDR1 is SEHNR and CDR2 FQNEAQ (reference sequence). CDR3 DNA: TGTGCCAGCAGCCTAGCGGGAGAGACCCAGTACTTC. It is translated as CASSLAGETQYF.

The chain is built from TRBV7-3 and TRBJ2-5, with no clear D. V lost 0 bases, J lost 1 base, and 6 bases lay in between. The CDR3 is made up of 14 amino acids. CDR1 SGHTA and CDR2 FQGTGA come from the germline V gene. CDR3 region: CASSLTSSQETQYF. The CDR3 nucleotides read TGTGCCAGCAGCTTAACGAGCAGCCAAGAGACCCAGTACTTC.

The chain is built from TRBV29-1 and TRBJ2-1; TRBD2 matches 8 bases. The CDR3 is 14 residues long. Germline V gene sequence: CDR1 SQVTM, CDR2 ANQGSEA. V shed 2 bases, J shed 6 bases, and the junction held 6 bases outside the gene matches. The CDR3 loop reads CSVEQGLGSNEQFF. CDR3 nucleotide sequence: TGCAGCGTTGAACAGGGACTAGGTAGCAATGAGCAGTTCTTC.